Presented here are 8 T cell receptor beta chains from one specimen sequenced in a study of shared clonotypes between healthy human individuals. The table came from immunoSEQ multiplex PCR; TCRdb's copy has only in-frame clones and leaves some out. Of 170,000 or so clones listed, approximately 61% are singletons. The sample was memory CD4+ T cells sorted from blood. Noted subset: CD45RA-negative fraction. These receptors came from a man aged 30 to 39 in good health.

The rearrangement links TRBV6-5 to TRBJ2-3, with D hard to call. CDR3 length equals 12 residues. CDR1 MNHEY and CDR2 SVGAGI come from the germline V gene. Trimming cost V 4 bases and J 14 bases, with 16 bases left between them. CDR3 nucleotides: TGTGCCAGCAGTTCCGGGCTCCTAGTTCTGTATTTT. This translates into CASSSGLLVLYF.

The chain carries TRBV28 and TRBJ2-2, with 8 bases fitting TRBD2. After removal of 7 bases from V and 3 bases from J, the junction contained 4 bases not matched to a gene. Germline-derived CDR1 and CDR2 are MDHEN and SYDVKM. The CDR3 extends over 14 amino acids. CDR3 coding DNA: TGTGCCAGCACGCGGGAGGTGTACACCGGGGAGCTGTTTTTT. Amino acids: CASTREVYTGELFF.

This clone was detected only once. CDR3 nucleotide sequence: TGCGCCAGCAGCCCGGGACCTTCGAACACTGAAGCTTTCTTT. As protein: CASSPGPSNTEAFF. The V call is TRBV5-1, the J call TRBJ1-1; tentative D call: TRBD1 (5 bases). V was pared by 4 bases and J by 1 base, with 11 bases between. The CDR3 covers 14 residues. Germline assignment: CDR1 SGHRS and CDR2 YFSETQ.

This clone appeared a single time. The J gene is TRBJ2-7, the V gene TRBV7-8; D uncertain. Germline V CDR1 and CDR2: SGHVS, FQNEAQ. CDR3 length: 16 residues. The ends were cut back, 1 base at V and 2 bases at J, with 15 bases in the middle. The CDR3 DNA follows: TGTGCCAGCAGCTTAGTAGGGTCGAACGGTGCCTACGAGCAGTACTTC. Translation gives CASSLVGSNGAYEQYF.

This chain uses TRBV29-1 with TRBJ2-3, with D unclear. V lost 4 bases, J lost 0 bases, and 11 bases lay in between. Germline V gene lookup returns CDR1 SQVTM and CDR2 ANQGSEA. The CDR3 consists of 14 residues. The CDR3 region has the DNA TGCAGCGTTGGTATTGTGCAGAGCACAGATACGCAGTATTTT. Encoded protein: CSVGIVQSTDTQYF.

This clone showed up just a few times. Sequence at one end of the junction differs from germline and may be a read error. The J gene is TRBJ1-2, the V gene TRBV20-1; D is unresolved. Germline-derived CDR1 and CDR2 are DFQATT and SNEGSKA (reference sequence). The CDR3 consists of 11 residues. The CDR3: CSARVGYGYTF. Here the CDR3 DNA reads TGCAGTGCAAGAGTGGGTTATGGCTACACCTTC.

This clone turned up a few times. The gene calls are TRBV9 and TRBJ2-6, with 8 bases aligning to TRBD2. V gave up 1 base and J gave up 0 bases; unmatched junction bases: 6. This CDR3 is 18 amino acids long. CDR1 and CDR2 (germline): SGDLS, YYNGEE. This CDR3 is CASSVSAGGGSGANVLTF. CDR3 in DNA: TGTGCCAGCAGCGTATCGGCGGGAGGCGGCTCTGGGGCCAACGTCCTGACTTTC.

The J gene is TRBJ1-1, the V gene TRBV7-8, with D uncertain. Trimming stripped 2 bases from V and 1 base from J, with 5 bases between. Germline CDR1 and CDR2: SGHVS and FQNEAQ. The CDR3 contains 13 residues. The CDR3 nucleotides are TGTGCCAGCAGCTTACCAGGGAACACTGAAGCTTTCTTT. Protein product: CASSLPGNTEAFF.